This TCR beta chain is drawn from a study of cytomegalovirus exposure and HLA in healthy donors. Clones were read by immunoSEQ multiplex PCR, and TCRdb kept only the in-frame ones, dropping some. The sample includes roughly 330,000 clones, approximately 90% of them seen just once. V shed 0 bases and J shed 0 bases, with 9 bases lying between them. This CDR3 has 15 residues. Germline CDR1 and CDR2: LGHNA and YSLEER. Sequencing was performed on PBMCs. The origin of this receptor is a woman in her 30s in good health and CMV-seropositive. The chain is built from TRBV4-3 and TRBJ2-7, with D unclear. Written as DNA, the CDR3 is TGCGCCAGCAGCCAAGAGGCGGTGAGCTCCTACGAGCAGTACTTC. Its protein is CASSQEAVSSYEQYF.